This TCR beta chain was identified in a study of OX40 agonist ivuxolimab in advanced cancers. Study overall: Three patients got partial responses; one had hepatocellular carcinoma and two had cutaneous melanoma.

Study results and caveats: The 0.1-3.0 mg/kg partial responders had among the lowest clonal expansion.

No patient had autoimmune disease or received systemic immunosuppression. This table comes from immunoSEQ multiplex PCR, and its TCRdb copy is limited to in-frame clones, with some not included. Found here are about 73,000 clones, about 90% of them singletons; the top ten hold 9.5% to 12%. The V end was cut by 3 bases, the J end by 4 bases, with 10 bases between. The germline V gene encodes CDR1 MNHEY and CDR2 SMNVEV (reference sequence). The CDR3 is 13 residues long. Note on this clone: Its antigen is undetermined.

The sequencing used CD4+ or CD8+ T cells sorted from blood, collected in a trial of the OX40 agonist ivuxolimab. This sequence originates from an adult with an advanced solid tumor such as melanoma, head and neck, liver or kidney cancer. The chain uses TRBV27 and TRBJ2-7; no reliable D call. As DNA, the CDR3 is TGTGCCAGCAGTTTTCGGGCCCGGTACGAGCAGTACTTC. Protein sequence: CASSFRARYEQYF.